The 26 T cell receptor beta chains below were found in one sample sequenced in a study of blood T cell repertoires in COVID-19. Sequenced by immunoSEQ multiplex PCR; TCRdb stores in-frame clones only, minus some. The table includes some 46,000 clones, roughly 87% detected once. Sequenced input: peripheral blood. Source of these receptors: a man aged 55 to 69 with active COVID-19.

This clone was seen once. The chain is built from TRBV19 and TRBJ1-1; D not certain. CDR3 length equals 15 residues. CDR1 is LNHDA, CDR2 SQIVND, per germline (reference sequence). The V end lost 5 bases, the J end lost 0 bases, and 13 bases lay between the germline ends. CDR3 nucleotides: TGTGCCAGTAGTTTCGGGTCTGATATGAACACTGAAGCTTTCTTT. This translates into CASSFGSDMNTEAFF. Full variable domain (outside the CDR3, taken from reference TRBV19 and TRBJ1-1): DGGITQSPKYLFRKEGQNVTLSCEQNLNHDAMYWYRQDPGQGLRLIYYSQIVNDFQKGDIAEGYSVSREKKESFPLTVTSAQKNPTAFYLCASSFGSDMNTEAFFGQGTRLTVV.

The gene calls are TRBV19 and TRBJ1-5, with 7 positions matching TRBD1. CDR3 length equals 15 residues. The ends lost 3 bases at V and 5 bases at J; junction bases unmatched: 7. The germline gives CDR1 LNHDA, CDR2 SQIVND (reference sequence). The CDR3 is CASSMGRQGYQPQHF. Here the CDR3 DNA reads TGTGCCAGTAGTATGGGACGACAGGGTTATCAGCCCCAGCATTTT.

The chain employs TRBV11-2 and TRBJ2-7; TRBD2 aligns across 9 bases. Germline values: CDR1 SGHAT, CDR2 FQNNGV. CDR3 length: 16 amino acids. The junction had 14 bases not matched to a gene; V was cut back by 5 bases and J by 6 bases. The CDR3 nucleotides are TGTGCCAGCAGCCATAATACTGCGGGGGGGCCAGGCGAGCAGTACTTC. Amino acids: CASSHNTAGGPGEQYF.

The genes are TRBV7-2 and TRBJ1-6; D call uncertain. The CDR3 has 15 amino acids. Germline V gives CDR1 SGHTA, CDR2 FQGNSA. The V end was cut by 1 base, the J end by 5 bases, with 9 bases between. For the CDR3, the DNA is TGTGCCAGCAGCTTAGTCCGGGTCCATAATTCACCCCTCCACTTT. Residues: CASSLVRVHNSPLHF.

The rearrangement uses TRBV10-3 and TRBJ2-2; possible D gene TRBD2, 5 bases. Trimming cost V 7 bases and J 7 bases, with 16 bases left between them. The CDR3 consists of 14 residues. Germline V lookup: CDR1 ENHRY, CDR2 SYGVKD. The CDR3 protein is CAITPGRDGGELFF. CDR3 coding DNA: TGTGCCATCACCCCCGGACGGGATGGCGGGGAGCTGTTTTTT.

This clone was picked up one time. The chain is built from TRBV5-1 and TRBJ1-1; possible D gene TRBD1, 5 bases. V dropped 0 bases and J dropped 2 bases, with 8 bases sitting between them. This CDR3 contains 14 residues. The germline CDR1 and CDR2 sequences are SGHRS and YFSETQ. The CDR3: CASSLATDNTEAFF. CDR3 bases: TGCGCCAGCAGCTTGGCGACAGATAACACTGAAGCTTTCTTT.

This chain connects TRBV27 to TRBJ2-7; TRBD1 might be the D (5 bases). This CDR3 has 14 amino acids. CDR1 MNHEY and CDR2 SMNVEV come from the germline V gene (reference sequence). V was cut by 6 bases and J by 5 bases, with 17 bases left in between. CDR3 in DNA: TGTGCCAGCAGCCTCCAGATGACAGCGCACGAGCAGTACTTC. Translated: CASSLQMTAHEQYF.

In this sample, this clone turned up a few times. The rearrangement links TRBV2 to TRBJ2-2, with 7 positions matching TRBD2. Germline V gene sequence: CDR1 SNHLY, CDR2 FYNNEI. Trimming at V came to 2 bases and at J to 8 bases, leaving 8 bases not matched to a gene. The CDR3 extends over 15 amino acids. The CDR3 DNA is TGTGCCAGCAGTGAAAGAGGGAGGGCGACGGGGGAGCTGTTTTTT. It is translated as CASSERGRATGELFF.

The chain couples TRBV6-5 to TRBJ2-2; tentative D call: TRBD2 (6 bases). Deletions cut 0 bases from V and 4 bases from J, with 12 bases between. CDR3 length: 16 amino acids. The germline V gene encodes CDR1 MNHEY and CDR2 SVGAGI. CDR3 amino acids: CASSYSSGEVTGELFF. CDR3 DNA sequence: TGTGCCAGCAGTTACTCCTCGGGGGAAGTCACCGGGGAGCTGTTTTTT.

In this sample, this clone turned up a few times. The same CDR3 is also encoded by other DNA sequences in this sample. This chain joins TRBV4-1 and TRBJ2-5; 7 bases match TRBD2. CDR3 length: 14 residues. The germline CDR1 and CDR2 sequences are MGHRA and YSYEKL. V was clipped by 0 bases and J by 5 bases; unmatched bases: 3. The CDR3 loop reads CASSQESRGETQYF. CDR3 nucleotides: TGCGCCAGCAGCCAAGAATCGCGGGGGGAGACCCAGTACTTC.

V and J are TRBV28 and TRBJ2-5, with 9 nucleotides matching TRBD2. Germline CDR1 and CDR2: MDHEN and SYDVKM. Trimming removed 2 bases from V and 4 bases from J; junction bases left unmatched: 14. CDR3 size: 18 residues. The CDR3 loop is CASSLKWGSGGLIETQYF. CDR3 bases: TGTGCCAGCAGTTTAAAGTGGGGTAGCGGGGGTTTAATAGAGACCCAGTACTTC.

The rearrangement links TRBV29-1 to TRBJ2-7; 8 bases match TRBD1. The CDR3 is 15 amino acids. Germline V lookup: CDR1 SQVTM, CDR2 ANQGSEA. J was trimmed by 1 base and V by 6 bases; bases with no gene match: 11. The CDR3 region has the DNA TGCAGCGTGCCAAGGGGGACAGGAGCTTCCTACGAGCAGTACTTC. Protein: CSVPRGTGASYEQYF.

The chain uses TRBV9 and TRBJ1-2, with TRBD1 matching over 7 bases. CDR3 size: 14 residues. In germline, CDR1 is SGDLS, CDR2 YYNGEE. The junction had 7 bases not matched to a gene; V was cut back by 0 bases and J by 8 bases. The CDR3 nucleotides are TGTGCCAGCAGCGTAGATGCGCAGGGGGAAGGCTACACCTTC. It is translated as CASSVDAQGEGYTF. Full variable domain (remainder filled in from reference TRBV9 and TRBJ1-2): DSGVTQTPKHLITATGQRVTLRCSPRSGDLSVYWYQQSLDQGLQFLIQYYNGEERAKGNILERFSAQQFPDLHSELNLSSLELGDSALYFCASSVDAQGEGYTFGSGTRLTVV.

The chain has TRBV7-6 and TRBJ1-5; possibly TRBD1 for D (6 bases). V was shortened by 5 bases and J by 0 bases, with 17 bases between the two germline ends. This CDR3 has 17 amino acids. Per the germline V gene, CDR1 is SGHVS and CDR2 is FNYEAQ. Here the CDR3 reads CASSPLQGHLSNQPQHF. DNA for the CDR3: TGTGCCAGCAGCCCACTCCAGGGACATCTTAGCAATCAGCCCCAGCATTTT.

The V gene is TRBV5-6, the J gene TRBJ2-5; 14 nucleotides line up with TRBD2. V shed 4 bases and J 3 bases; nucleotides not matched to a gene: 2. The CDR3 runs to 15 residues. Germline lookup yields CDR1 SGHDT and CDR2 YYEEEE. The CDR3 spells CASSEGLAGEETQYF. The CDR3 DNA reads as TGTGCCAGCAGCGAGGGACTAGCGGGGGAAGAGACCCAGTACTTC.

This clone has just a few counts. V is TRBV7-2 and J is TRBJ2-1, with 11 bases lining up with TRBD1. Germline V gene data show CDR1 as SGHTA and CDR2 as FQGNSA. The CDR3 is 15 amino acids. After removal of 5 bases from V and 9 bases from J, the junction contained 9 bases not matched to a gene. CDR3 residues: CASSREGQGAGEQFF. The CDR3 DNA reads TGTGCCAGCAGCAGGGAAGGACAGGGGGCAGGTGAGCAGTTCTTC. Full variable domain (outside the CDR3, taken from reference TRBV7-2 and TRBJ2-1): GAGVSQSPSNKVTEKGKDVELRCDPISGHTALYWYRQSLGQGLEFLIYFQGNSAPDKSGLPSDRFSAERTGGSVSTLTIQRTQQEDSAVYLCASSREGQGAGEQFFGPGTRLTVL.

This chain links TRBV18 with TRBJ1-6, with TRBD1 identical over 9 bases. The CDR3 runs 17 residues. Trimming at V came to 2 bases and at J to 9 bases, leaving 11 bases not matched to a gene. CDR1 is KGHSH and CDR2 is LQKENI in the germline V gene. CDR3 loop: CASSPNGGQGVGSPLHF. The CDR3, as DNA: TGTGCCAGCTCACCAAATGGGGGACAGGGAGTCGGTTCACCCCTCCACTTT.

This chain uses TRBV5-4 with TRBJ2-7; 8 bases agree with TRBD1. Per germline, CDR1 SGHNT and CDR2 YYREEE (reference sequence). The CDR3 has 14 amino acids. After removal of 4 bases from V and 0 bases from J, the junction contained 3 bases not matched to a gene. The CDR3 protein is CASSAQGASYEQYF. CDR3 sequence (DNA): TGTGCCAGCAGCGCCCAGGGGGCCTCCTACGAGCAGTACTTC.

V and J are TRBV7-9 and TRBJ1-4; 11 bases agree with TRBD1. Germline V gene sequence: CDR1 SEHNR, CDR2 FQNEAQ (reference sequence). The CDR3 contains 16 residues. V lost 0 bases, J lost 5 bases, and 2 bases stayed unmatched. The CDR3 region is CASSLAGTGGNEKLFF. In DNA form, the CDR3 reads TGTGCCAGCAGCTTAGCTGGGACAGGGGGAAATGAAAAACTGTTTTTT.

The chain uses TRBV28 and TRBJ2-1, with D perhaps TRBD2 (5 bases). V lost 4 bases to trimming and J lost 7 bases, with 17 bases between them. Germline V gene lookup returns CDR1 MDHEN and CDR2 SYDVKM. CDR3 length: 15 amino acids. CDR3 sequence: CASSSPPSAANEQFF. The CDR3, as DNA: TGTGCCAGCAGTTCTCCCCCTTCAGCGGCTAATGAGCAGTTCTTC.

V and J are TRBV5-1 and TRBJ1-1, with TRBD1 matching over 7 bases. V lost 3 bases to trimming and J lost 1 base; unmatched junction nucleotides: 6. The CDR3 sequence is 15 residues long. CDR1 and CDR2 from the germline V gene are SGHRS and YFSETQ. The CDR3 reads CASSSPTGQNTEAFF. CDR3 in DNA: TGCGCCAGCAGCTCGCCGACAGGGCAGAACACTGAAGCTTTCTTT.

V is TRBV6-6 and J is TRBJ1-6; D ambiguous. V was trimmed by 3 bases and J by 5 bases, leaving 8 bases between them. Per germline, CDR1 MNHNY and CDR2 SVGAGI (reference sequence). This CDR3 is 14 amino acids long. Written as DNA, the CDR3 is TGTGCCAGCAGTTATGTAAAAAATAATTCACCCCTCCACTTT. Amino acids: CASSYVKNNSPLHF.

The chain links TRBV19 to TRBJ2-3, with a possible D match to TRBD1 (5 bases). Germline V gene data show CDR1 as LNHDA and CDR2 as SQIVND (reference sequence). This CDR3 has 14 residues. The V end was cut by 3 bases, the J end by 0 bases, with 7 bases between. The CDR3 reads CASSMQGSTDTQYF. CDR3 nucleotides: TGTGCCAGTAGTATGCAGGGTAGCACAGATACGCAGTATTTT.

This clone has just a few counts. The rearrangement links TRBV2 to TRBJ2-4, with 9 nucleotides matching TRBD2. The CDR3 totals 13 residues. The V gene end was trimmed by 5 bases and the J gene end by 6 bases; junction bases not matched to a gene: 2. Germline CDR1 and CDR2: SNHLY and FYNNEI. The CDR3: CASSPGLANIQYF. DNA of the CDR3: TGTGCCAGCAGTCCGGGACTAGCAAACATTCAGTACTTC.

V is TRBV30 and J is TRBJ1-2; TRBD1 aligns across 8 bases. Germline trimming cut 0 bases from V and 7 bases from J; bases unmatched to any gene: 4. The germline CDR1 and CDR2 sequences are GTSNPN and SVGIG (reference sequence). There are 13 residues in the CDR3. Here the CDR3 DNA reads TGTGCCTGGAGTGTACTGGGACAGGTTGGCTACACCTTC. Protein: CAWSVLGQVGYTF.

The V call is TRBV5-1, the J call TRBJ2-3; TRBD2 aligns across 12 bases. The V gene's germline CDR1 is SGHRS and CDR2 YFSETQ. CDR3 size: 16 residues. After removal of 4 bases from V and 4 bases from J, the junction contained 7 bases not matched to a gene. The CDR3 spells CASSPMTSGRSDTQYF. DNA for the CDR3: TGCGCCAGCAGCCCCATGACTAGCGGGAGATCAGATACGCAGTATTTT.